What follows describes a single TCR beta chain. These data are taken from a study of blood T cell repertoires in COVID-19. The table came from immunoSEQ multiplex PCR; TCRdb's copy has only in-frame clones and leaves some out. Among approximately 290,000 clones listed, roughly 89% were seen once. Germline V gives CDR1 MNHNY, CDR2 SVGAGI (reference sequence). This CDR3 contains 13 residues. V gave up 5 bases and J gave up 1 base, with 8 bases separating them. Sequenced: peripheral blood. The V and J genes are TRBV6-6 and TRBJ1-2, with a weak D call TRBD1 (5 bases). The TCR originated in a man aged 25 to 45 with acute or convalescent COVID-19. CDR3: CASSRGGNYGYTF. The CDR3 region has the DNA TGTGCCAGCAGTAGGGGAGGTAACTATGGCTACACCTTC.